Presented here are 30 T cell receptor beta chains from one specimen sequenced in a study of T cell repertoires in cytomegalovirus infection. These receptors lack a known antigen. TCRdb recomputed calls from the reads with MiXCR, one row per CDR3 protein. The table records some 900,000 distinct CDR3 sequences, approximately 29% of them present only once. The sample here was cultured CD8+ T cells from PBMCs, taken from culture after CMV antigen stimulation. The origin of the receptors is a human donor in good health (CMV status not recorded). Some clones in this sample may be carry-over from other donors' samples.

The rearrangement links TRBV12-3 or TRBV12-4 to TRBJ1-5; no firm D call. Trimming removed 7 bases from V and 9 bases from J, with 16 bases in between. The CDR3 loop spans 13 amino acids. CDR3: CASTFHHRWPQHF. CDR3 bases: TGTGCCAGCACTTTTCACCATCGATGGCCCCAGCATTTT.

The gene calls are TRBV10-3 and TRBJ2-5; 8 nucleotides align to TRBD2. The junction had 11 bases not matched to a gene; V was cut back by 10 bases and J by 4 bases. The germline V gene has CDR1 ENHRY and CDR2 SYGVKD. The CDR3 has 14 residues. CDR3 sequence: CATAHGGAGETQYF. The CDR3 DNA follows: TGTGCCACTGCCCACGGGGGGGCCGGAGAGACCCAGTACTTC.

This rearrangement joins TRBV4-3 to TRBJ2-3; TRBD2 might be the D (6 bases). Germline V gives CDR1 LGHNA, CDR2 YSLEER. V was pared by 0 bases and J by 5 bases, with 6 bases between. CDR3 size: 13 residues. The CDR3 here is CASSQEAGDTQYF. CDR3 coding DNA: TGCGCCAGCAGCCAAGAAGCGGGAGATACGCAGTATTTT.

This clonotype has more than one count but fewer than ten. The genes are TRBV7-9 and TRBJ2-1; TRBD1 might be the D (5 bases). The CDR3 runs 14 residues. Trimming took 7 bases from V and 4 from J, leaving 14 bases between them. Germline V gene data show CDR1 as SEHNR and CDR2 as FQNEAQ (reference sequence). For the CDR3, the DNA is TGTGCCAGCATAGGGGCTAGTGGTTACAATGAGCAGTTCTTC. Translated, it gives CASIGASGYNEQFF.

V is TRBV27 and J is TRBJ2-3, with TRBD2 matching 14 bases. The CDR3 consists of 17 residues. Germline V gene lookup returns CDR1 MNHEY and CDR2 SMNVEV (reference sequence). The V gene end was trimmed by 2 bases and the J gene end by 6 bases; junction bases not matched to a gene: 7. The CDR3 sequence: CASSLPGLAGVVDTQYF. The CDR3 bases are TGTGCCAGCAGTTTACCGGGACTAGCGGGGGTTGTCGATACGCAGTATTTT.

Notes on this clonotype: This clone may be a read error of a much larger clone one base away. The rearrangement links TRBV7-9 to TRBJ1-1, with D possibly TRBD1 on 6 matching bases. The V and J ends lost 11 bases and 4 bases respectively, with 26 bases between them. The germline V gene has CDR1 SEHNR and CDR2 FQNEAQ (reference sequence). The CDR3 runs to 16 residues. This CDR3 reads CAVEAGDLSGSTEAFF. For the CDR3, the DNA is TGTGCCGTGGAGGCAGGGGACTTATCGGGAAGCACTGAAGCTTTCTTT.

This clonotype was picked up many times. The chain employs TRBV12-3 or TRBV12-4 and TRBJ2-1; 7 bases are shared with TRBD1. There are 12 residues in the CDR3. Germline trimming cut 7 bases from V and 9 bases from J; bases unmatched to any gene: 6. CDR3 DNA: TGTGCCAGCAAGGGGGCCCACCGTGAGCAGTTCTTC. Translating gives CASKGAHREQFF.

The chain is built from TRBV12-3 or TRBV12-4 and TRBJ2-7; D remains unclear. The CDR3 extends over 11 amino acids. Deletions cut 8 bases from V and 5 bases from J, with 10 bases between. DNA for the CDR3: TGTGCCAGCGGTGGTTGGAACGAGCAGTACTTC. Translation: CASGGWNEQYF.

The V and J genes are TRBV10-2 and TRBJ2-3, with 10 bases that match TRBD2. The CDR3 extends over 20 amino acids. V shed 0 bases and J 3 bases; nucleotides not matched to a gene: 15. Germline V gene sequence: CDR1 WSHSY, CDR2 SAAADI. The CDR3 loop reads CASSESGLANLAQGTDTQYF. The DNA of the CDR3 is TGCGCCAGCAGTGAGTCGGGACTAGCGAATCTAGCTCAGGGAACAGATACGCAGTATTTT.

V is TRBV27 and J is TRBJ2-2; perhaps TRBD1 as D (5 bases). V dropped 7 bases and J dropped 4 bases, with 16 bases sitting between them. CDR3 length: 15 residues. CDR1 and CDR2 (germline): MNHEY, SMNVEV (reference sequence). As DNA, the CDR3 is TGTGCCAGCACCCGAAGGACACCACCCACCGGGGAGCTGTTTTTT. Protein sequence: CASTRRTPPTGELFF.

V gene TRBV5-6 combines with J gene TRBJ2-2, with D unclear. This CDR3 spans 12 amino acids. Trimming took 4 bases from V and 8 from J, leaving 9 bases between them. Germline values: CDR1 SGHDT, CDR2 YYEEEE. The CDR3 DNA follows: TGTGCCAGCAGCGTCAGGTTTGGGGAGCTGTTTTTT. As protein: CASSVRFGELFF. The full variable domain, its missing parts supplied by reference TRBV5-6 and TRBJ2-2, is DAGVTQSPTHLIKTRGQQVTLRCSPKSGHDTVSWYQQALGQGPQFIFQYYEEEERQRGNFPDRFSGHQFPNYSSELNVNALLLGDSALYLCASSVRFGELFFGEGSRLTVL.

In its sample, this clonotype was seen many times. The chain uses TRBV7-8 and TRBJ1-5; unclear D gene. The CDR3 runs 16 residues. V lost 1 base and J 4 bases, leaving 14 bases between the germline ends. The V gene's germline CDR1 is SGHVS and CDR2 FQNEAQ. CDR3 loop: CASSLVFSMLNQPQHF. The CDR3 coding sequence is TGTGCCAGCAGCTTAGTTTTTTCAATGTTAAATCAGCCCCAGCATTTT.

This clonotype turned up a few times. The genes are TRBV7-8 and TRBJ1-4, with unresolved D. CDR3 length equals 14 residues. From germline, CDR1 is SGHVS and CDR2 FQNEAQ. The V end lost 5 bases, the J end lost 2 bases, and 9 bases lay between the germline ends. For the CDR3, the DNA is TGTGCCAGCAGCGCCCTGGGGACTAATGAAAAACTGTTTTTT. This gives the protein CASSALGTNEKLFF. The full variable domain, completed using reference TRBV7-8 and TRBJ1-4, is GAGVSQSPRYKVAKRGQDVALRCDPISGHVSLFWYQQALGQGPEFLTYFQNEAQLDKSGLPSDRFFAERPEGSVSTLKIQRTQQEDSAVYLCASSALGTNEKLFFGSGTQLSVL.

This clonotype appeared a few times. The genes are TRBV7-6 and TRBJ2-7, with a weak D call TRBD2 (5 bases). Germline-derived CDR1 and CDR2 are SGHVS and FNYEAQ. Trimming took 6 bases from V and 3 from J, leaving 9 bases between them. This CDR3 has 12 residues. CDR3 protein: CASRSTSYEQYF. DNA of the CDR3: TGTGCCAGCAGATCTACTAGCTACGAGCAGTACTTC.

The chain couples TRBV27 to TRBJ2-3, with D unresolved. The CDR3 totals 17 residues. The germline V gene has CDR1 MNHEY and CDR2 SMNVEV (reference sequence). Trimming shortened V by 1 base and J by 0 bases, and 14 bases separated the two germline ends. In nucleotides, the CDR3 is TGTGCCAGCAGTTTATGGCCCCCCATACAGAGCACAGATACGCAGTATTTT. Amino acids: CASSLWPPIQSTDTQYF.

This clonotype was seen more than once but under ten times. This sequence joins TRBV6-6 and TRBJ1-5, with D possibly being TRBD1 (6 bases). V lost 6 bases, J lost 0 bases, and 9 bases lay in between. Looked up from germline, CDR1 is MNHNY and CDR2 is SVGAGI (reference sequence). This CDR3 contains 14 residues. Here the CDR3 DNA reads TGTGCCAGCAGCACGGGACATAGCAATCAGCCCCAGCATTTT. Protein product: CASSTGHSNQPQHF.

This clonotype appeared a single time. The chain has TRBV24-1 and TRBJ2-2, with 11 bases identical to TRBD2. CDR1 is KGHDR and CDR2 is SFDVKD in the germline V gene. This CDR3 has 16 residues. Trimming took 10 bases from V and 5 from J; bases not matched to a gene: 11. For the CDR3, the DNA is TGTGCCACTCCGGAGAGGGCTAGCGGGGGGACCGGGGAGCTGTTTTTT. Its protein product is CATPERASGGTGELFF.

This clonotype appeared many times. This chain uses TRBV7-9 with TRBJ2-2; the match to TRBD1 covers 8 bases. There are 16 residues in the CDR3. CDR1 is SEHNR and CDR2 is FQNEAQ in the germline V gene (reference sequence). V shed 4 bases, J shed 2 bases, and the junction held 6 bases outside the gene matches. The CDR3 here is CASSSTDRVNTGELFF. Written as DNA, the CDR3 is TGTGCCAGCAGCTCTACGGACAGGGTTAACACCGGGGAGCTGTTTTTT.

A remark on this clonotype: At one of its ends the junction is not consistent with the germline gene, which may arise from a read error. The rearrangement joins TRBV14 to TRBJ2-7, with 9 bases lining up with TRBD1. The CDR3 consists of 16 residues. CDR1 and CDR2 from the germline V gene are SGHDN and FVKESK. The CDR3 region is CVSSPHSGTGFYEQYF. The CDR3 DNA follows: TGTGTCAGCAGCCCACATTCCGGGACAGGGTTCTACGAGCAGTACTTC.

This clonotype was observed at least ten times. The gene calls are TRBV7-2 and TRBJ1-1; no reliable D call. This CDR3 is built from 15 residues. Deletions cut 2 bases from V and 2 bases from J, with 12 bases between. The germline V gene encodes CDR1 SGHTA and CDR2 FQGNSA. DNA of the CDR3: TGTGCCAGCAGCTTACATCCCCCGCCAAACACTGAAGCTTTCTTT. Amino acid sequence: CASSLHPPPNTEAFF.

This sequence joins TRBV6-2 or TRBV6-3 and TRBJ1-1; no clear D gene. The CDR3 has 16 amino acids. Germline V gene sequence: CDR1 MNHEY, CDR2 SVGEGT. V lost 2 bases and J 0 bases, leaving 13 bases between the germline ends. CDR3 bases: TGTGCCAGCAGTTACGTACCGGTACCCATGAACACTGAAGCTTTCTTT. It codes for CASSYVPVPMNTEAFF.

A few counts support this clonotype. The V and J genes are TRBV6-2 or TRBV6-3 and TRBJ1-4; no firm D call. The CDR3 is 12 amino acids. In germline, CDR1 is MNHEY, CDR2 SVGEGT. V was trimmed by 0 bases and J by 8 bases, leaving 4 bases between them. The CDR3 nucleotides are TGTGCCAGCAGTTACTCAACCGAAAAACTGTTTTTT. Translation gives CASSYSTEKLFF.

The rearrangement links TRBV3-1 to TRBJ2-3, with TRBD1 as a possible D gene (6 bases). Deletions cut 3 bases from V and 9 bases from J, with 10 bases between. The CDR3 length is 12 residues. Germline loops: CDR1 LGHDT, CDR2 YNNKEL (reference sequence). CDR3 in DNA: TGTGCCAGCAGCCACAACAGGGAAACGCAGTATTTT. Translated, it gives CASSHNRETQYF.

On this clonotype itself: One end of the junction fails to match germline, which may point to a read error. The V gene is TRBV7-7, the J gene TRBJ1-4; D is perhaps TRBD1 (5 bases). The CDR3 sequence is 15 residues long. The germline CDR1 and CDR2 sequences are SSHAT and FNYEAQ (reference sequence). CDR3 amino acids: CASSRSQGGGEKLFF. DNA for the CDR3: TGTGCTAGCAGCCGATCCCAGGGTGGCGGTGAAAAACTGTTTTTT.

The chain is built from TRBV7-6 and TRBJ1-2; no clear D gene. Germline V gene lookup returns CDR1 SGHVS and CDR2 FNYEAQ. V was cut by 6 bases and J by 5 bases, with 10 bases left in between. The CDR3 has 12 amino acids. The CDR3 loop reads CASSFGSYGYTF. The DNA of the CDR3 is TGTGCCAGCAGTTTTGGCAGTTATGGCTACACCTTC.

This rearrangement joins TRBV13 to TRBJ2-5, with 9 bases identical to TRBD2. Germline loops: CDR1 PRHDT, CDR2 FYEKMQ (reference sequence). This CDR3 has 17 amino acids. V gave up 4 bases and J gave up 1 base; unmatched junction bases: 10. The CDR3 here is CASSWGASGGTQETQYF. The DNA of the CDR3 is TGTGCCAGCAGCTGGGGGGCCAGCGGGGGGACCCAAGAGACCCAGTACTTC.

The chain joins TRBV7-8 to TRBJ2-3; D not certain. Trimming left V 3 bases short and J 0 bases short, with 10 bases between. The CDR3 is made up of 15 amino acids. Germline V gives CDR1 SGHVS, CDR2 FQNEAQ. The CDR3 sequence: CASSFRGPSTDTQYF. In nucleotides, the CDR3 is TGTGCCAGCAGCTTTCGAGGACCAAGCACAGATACGCAGTATTTT.

The table lists this clonotype with many counts. The chain combines TRBV7-2 with TRBJ2-5, with D perhaps being TRBD1 or TRBD2 (6 bases each). The CDR3 extends over 16 amino acids. V lost 6 bases and J 5 bases, leaving 22 bases between the germline ends. Germline V lookup: CDR1 SGHTA, CDR2 FQGNSA. The CDR3 nucleotides read TGTGCCAGCAGACCCGGGACATACGCCAGCGGGGAGACCCAGTACTTC. Residues: CASRPGTYASGETQYF.

The gene calls are TRBV27 and TRBJ2-3; D not certain. Trimming took off 2 bases at V and 3 bases at J, with 6 bases between the two ends. Germline V gene lookup returns CDR1 MNHEY and CDR2 SMNVEV (reference sequence). This CDR3 spans 13 amino acids. The CDR3 loop reads CASSLVETDTQYF. The CDR3 nucleotides are TGTGCCAGCAGTTTAGTAGAAACAGATACGCAGTATTTT.

Ten or more counts support this clonotype. The chain combines TRBV7-8 with TRBJ1-5; D is perhaps TRBD1 (5 bases). Trimming removed 2 bases at V and 4 bases at J, with 12 bases between. The germline V gene encodes CDR1 SGHVS and CDR2 FQNEAQ. CDR3 size: 15 residues. CDR3 nucleotides: TGTGCCAGCAGCTTATTTTCGGACACTAATCAGCCCCAGCATTTT. Translated, it gives CASSLFSDTNQPQHF. Filled out from reference TRBV7-8 and TRBJ1-5, the complete variable domain reads GAGVSQSPRYKVAKRGQDVALRCDPISGHVSLFWYQQALGQGPEFLTYFQNEAQLDKSGLPSDRFFAERPEGSVSTLKIQRTQQEDSAVYLCASSLFSDTNQPQHFGDGTRLSIL.